This TCR beta chain originates from a study of beta chain features in type 1 diabetes. Regarding the study as a whole: PCR might pick shorter templates more often, in the same way for patients and controls.

Sampling consisted of one heparinised blood draw per donor, averaging approximately 100 mL. Trimming removed 0 bases from V and 0 bases from J, with 11 bases in between. The germline V gene encodes CDR1 SGHAT and CDR2 FQDESV (reference sequence). This CDR3 region has 16 residues. The investigators reverse transcribed all of the isolated RNA, so they sequenced expressed TCRB transcripts. Data came from immunoSEQ multiplex PCR; TCRdb stores just in-frame clones and leaves some out. This sample has 300,000 to 400,000 clones; roughly 8% occur once, and the top ten carry around 0.44%. This clone was counted only a few times. Its target is not known.

The V call is TRBV11-1, the J call TRBJ1-1, with a tentative D call TRBD1 (5 bases). The source is a woman aged 18-30 years in good health. The source material was central memory CD4+ T cells from blood. DNA of the CDR3: TGTGCCAGCAGCTTAGCGCTTCCGGGGGTGAACACTGAAGCTTTCTTT. Amino acids: CASSLALPGVNTEAFF.